These 2 T cell receptor beta chains were sequenced from one sample in a study of blood T cell repertoires in COVID-19. Sequencing was performed with immunoSEQ multiplex PCR; in TCRdb, only in-frame clones are kept and a portion is missing. The sample has some 190,000 clones, roughly 88% seen once. Sequencing was done on a sample of peripheral blood. The source of these receptors is a woman aged 40 to 49 who had recovered from COVID-19.

This chain connects TRBV3-1 (or the pseudogene TRBV3-2) to TRBJ1-1, with TRBD1 matching 7 bases. This CDR3 spans 12 amino acids. The trim removed 1 base at V and 10 bases at J, leaving 3 bases unmatched. CDR1 and CDR2 (germline): LGHDT, YNNKEL (reference sequence). The CDR3 spells CASSQAAGGAFF. CDR3 in DNA: TGTGCCAGCAGCCAAGCGGCAGGGGGAGCTTTCTTT.

The gene calls are TRBV5-4 and TRBJ2-2; D is possibly TRBD2 (6 bases). The length of the CDR3 is 14 residues. V lost 0 bases to trimming and J lost 3 bases, with 6 bases between them. Germline assignment: CDR1 SGHNT and CDR2 YYREEE (reference sequence). CDR3: CASSLVADTGELFF. CDR3 nucleotides: TGTGCCAGCAGCTTGGTAGCGGACACCGGGGAGCTGTTTTTT.